This T cell receptor beta chain was identified during a study of T cell repertoires and HLA-DP antigens. About the research overall: One stimulator alloantigen differed from self by one groove amino acid; the other by ten. Study-level points and caveats: Sorted CD137+ clonality was roughly 0.39 for both alloantigens, versus roughly 0.04 pre-culture.

Primers targeted 54 TRBV and 13 TRBJ segments. TCRdb keeps only in-frame clones here, not all; method: immunoSEQ multiplex PCR. The table includes about 73,000 clones, about four fifths detected once. Comments on this clone: Its antigen is undetermined.

V lost 4 bases and J 0 bases, leaving 13 bases between the germline ends. The germline CDR1 and CDR2 sequences are GTSNPN and SVGIG (reference sequence). This CDR3 comprises 14 residues. This chain joins TRBV30 and TRBJ2-7, with D possibly being TRBD1 (5 bases). The clonotype originates from a man aged 55 to 70 in good health and CMV-seronegative. Sequencing used CD4+ T cells from PBMCs. CDR3 sequence: CAWTEKGHSYEQYF. CDR3 DNA sequence: TGTGCCTGGACGGAGAAGGGGCACTCCTACGAGCAGTACTTC.